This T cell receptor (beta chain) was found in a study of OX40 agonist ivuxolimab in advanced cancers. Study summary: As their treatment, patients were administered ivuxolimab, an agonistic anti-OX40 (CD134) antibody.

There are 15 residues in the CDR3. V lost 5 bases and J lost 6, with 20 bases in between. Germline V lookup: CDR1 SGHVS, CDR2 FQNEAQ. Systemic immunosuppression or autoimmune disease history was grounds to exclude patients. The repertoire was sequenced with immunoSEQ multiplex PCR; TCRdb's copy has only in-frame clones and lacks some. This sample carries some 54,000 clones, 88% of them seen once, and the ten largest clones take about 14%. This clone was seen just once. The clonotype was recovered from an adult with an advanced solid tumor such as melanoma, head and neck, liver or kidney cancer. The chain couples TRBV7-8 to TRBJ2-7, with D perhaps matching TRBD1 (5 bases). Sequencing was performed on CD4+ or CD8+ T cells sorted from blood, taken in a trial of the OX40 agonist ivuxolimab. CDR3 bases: TGTGCCAGCAGCCCTACCCACAGTGGCAGGGCCGAGCAGTACTTC. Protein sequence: CASSPTHSGRAEQYF.